The rows below give T cell receptor beta chains drawn from one sample of a study of shared clonotypes between healthy human individuals. Profiling relied on immunoSEQ multiplex PCR, and the TCRdb table lists in-frame clones only, not all of them. Of under 600,000 clones in the sample, about three quarters are singletons; the top ten hold about 12%. The source material was PBMCs. Source of these receptors: a woman in her thirties or forties in good health. Some clones in this sample may be carry-over from other donors' samples. CDR3s include the opening cysteine and the closing phenylalanine or tryptophan. The D gene is left open where the match is weak. Size is stated for part of the rows, as once, few or many counts, or as a class when the clone is expanded.

cdr3_aa	cdr3_nt	d_call	clone_size	v_call	j_call
CASSIQGQGSNQPQHF	TGTGCCAGTAGTATACAGGGACAGGGAAGCAATCAGCCCCAGCATTTT	TRBD1	-	TRBV19	TRBJ1-5
CASKVLAGEDTGELFF	TGTGCCAGCAAAGTACTAGCGGGAGAAGACACCGGGGAGCTGTTTTTT	TRBD2	-	TRBV2	TRBJ2-2
CASSLEARQQVHSNQPQHF	TGTGCCAGCAGCTTAGAGGCAAGGCAACAGGTACATAGCAATCAGCCCCAGCATTTT	-	-	TRBV7-8	TRBJ1-5
CASSPREGGQFF	TGTGCCAGCAGCCCCCGTGAGGGTGGGCAGTTCTTC	-	once	TRBV7-8	TRBJ2-1
CATSRMGGWSLNEQFF	TGTGCCACCAGCAGAATGGGGGGGTGGAGCCTCAATGAGCAGTTCTTC	TRBD2	-	TRBV15	TRBJ2-1
CASTQRVNYGYTF	TGTGCCAGCACCCAGAGGGTGAACTATGGCTACACCTTC	-	-	TRBV28	TRBJ1-2
CASSWDRANGKLFF	TGTGCCAGCAGCTGGGACAGGGCCAATGGAAAACTGTTTTTT	TRBD1	few	TRBV6-5	TRBJ1-4
CASSHGTSGNNEQFF	TGTGCCAGCAGTCACGGGACTAGCGGGAACAATGAGCAGTTCTTC	TRBD2	once	TRBV27	TRBJ2-1
CASSRGLADYNEQFF	TGTGCCAGTAGCAGAGGACTAGCGGACTACAATGAGCAGTTCTTC	TRBD2	many	TRBV19	TRBJ2-1
CAWSVVGVSNLDTQYF	TGTGCCTGGAGTGTAGTAGGGGTATCAAACCTAGATACGCAGTATTTT	-	-	TRBV30	TRBJ2-3
CASSIGWRGAQYF	TGTGCCAGTAGTATAGGATGGCGGGGGGCCCAGTACTTC	TRBD2	-	TRBV19	TRBJ2-5
CASSPRQGLKTQYF	TGTGCCAGCAGTCCCAGACAGGGGCTCAAGACCCAGTACTTC	TRBD1	-	TRBV6-5	TRBJ2-5
CASKARLNTEAFF	TGTGCCAGTAAAGCCAGGCTGAACACTGAAGCTTTCTTT	-	few	TRBV19	TRBJ1-1
CASSLTGRDNQPQHF	TGTGCCAGCAGCTTGACGGGGCGCGACAATCAGCCCCAGCATTTT	-	-	TRBV5-6	TRBJ1-5
CASSSRLRVTDTQYF	TGTGCCAGCAGCAGTCGCTTACGGGTGACAGATACGCAGTATTTT	-	-	TRBV7-8	TRBJ2-3
CASSTSLGGQETQYF	TGTGCCAGCAGCACTAGTCTGGGGGGGCAAGAGACCCAGTACTTC	TRBD2	-	TRBV11-1	TRBJ2-5
CASSPKTSGRANTQYF	TGTGCCAGCTCACCTAAGACTAGCGGGAGGGCTAATACGCAGTATTTT	TRBD2	-	TRBV18	TRBJ2-3
CASSLKSGLAVIDF	TGTGCCAGCAGCTTGAAATCGGGACTAGCGGTGATTGACTTC	TRBD2	few	TRBV7-2	TRBJ2-7
CASKSTTDRGLFKAEAFF	TGCGCCAGCAAGTCGACAACCGACAGGGGGCTATTCAAGGCTGAAGCTTTCTTT	TRBD1	-	TRBV10-2	TRBJ1-1
CAWSRVVPTYEQYF	TGTGCCTGGTCCAGGGTGGTCCCGACCTACGAGCAGTACTTC	-	few	TRBV30	TRBJ2-7
CASSLRLAPDTQYF	TGCGCCAGCAGCCTAAGACTAGCGCCAGATACGCAGTATTTT	TRBD2	-	TRBV5-1	TRBJ2-3
CASSRGNEQYF	TGTGCCAGCTCACGCGGGAACGAGCAGTACTTC	-	-	TRBV18	TRBJ2-7
CASSPWTVQTGKLFF	TGTGCCAGCAGCCCCTGGACGGTTCAGACGGGAAAACTGTTTTTT	-	-	TRBV5-8	TRBJ1-4
CASSLAGMDTQYF	TGCGCCAGCAGCTTGGCCGGGATGGATACGCAGTATTTT	-	-	TRBV5-1	TRBJ2-3
CASSLKGDGQPQHF	TGTGCCAGCAGCCTGAAGGGGGACGGTCAGCCCCAGCATTTT	-	-	TRBV7-2	TRBJ1-5
CASSPGLAGGGLNEQFF	TGTGCCAGCAGTCCGGGACTAGCGGGAGGAGGACTCAATGAGCAGTTCTTC	TRBD2	few	TRBV28	TRBJ2-1
CSGTGGTEAFF	TGCAGCGGAACAGGGGGCACTGAAGCTTTCTTT	TRBD1	-	TRBV29-1	TRBJ1-1
CASSYASGANNEQFF	TGTGCCAGCAGCTACGCTAGCGGGGCTAACAATGAGCAGTTCTTC	TRBD2	-	TRBV7-2	TRBJ2-1
CASSTWERYTYEQYF	TGTGCCAGCAGTACCTGGGAGCGTTATACCTACGAGCAGTACTTC	-	-	TRBV6-9	TRBJ2-7
CASSETESYEQYF	TGTGCCAGCAGTGAGACAGAATCCTACGAGCAGTACTTC	-	-	TRBV28	TRBJ2-7
CASSLERGREQFF	TGCGCCAGCAGCTTGGAACGCGGGCGTGAGCAGTTCTTC	-	-	TRBV5-1	TRBJ2-1
CASSTGSSGANVLTF	TGTGCCAGCAGTACAGGGTCCTCTGGGGCCAACGTCCTGACTTTC	-	-	TRBV28	TRBJ2-6